This record covers a single TCR beta chain. Germline lookup yields CDR1 SEHNR and CDR2 FQNEAQ (reference sequence). Trimming cost V 3 bases and J 8 bases; bases outside gene matches: 1. This CDR3 comprises 12 residues. This entry is derived from a study of cytomegalovirus exposure and HLA in healthy donors. The method was immunoSEQ multiplex PCR; TCRdb's version includes in-frame clones alone and lacks a portion of them. In the table there are 150,000 to 200,000 clones, approximately 96% of which are singletons. Input material: PBMCs. J is TRBJ2-1 and V is TRBV7-9; 7 bases fit TRBD2. The sequence came from a woman aged 18-30 years in good health and CMV-seronegative. The CDR3 DNA follows: TGTGCCAGCAGCTTTGGGGGGGATGAGCAGTTCTTC. Translation: CASSFGGDEQFF.